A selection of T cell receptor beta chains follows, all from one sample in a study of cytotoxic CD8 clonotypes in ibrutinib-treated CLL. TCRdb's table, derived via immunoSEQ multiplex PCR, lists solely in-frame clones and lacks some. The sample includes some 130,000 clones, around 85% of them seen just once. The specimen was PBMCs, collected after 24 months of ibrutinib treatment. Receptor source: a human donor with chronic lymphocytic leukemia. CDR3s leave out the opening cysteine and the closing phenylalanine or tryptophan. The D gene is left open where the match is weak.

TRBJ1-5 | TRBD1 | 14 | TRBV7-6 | ASSTGQRVSNQPQH
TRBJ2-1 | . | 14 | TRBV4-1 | ASSQVDILSYNEQF
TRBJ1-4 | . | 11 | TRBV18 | ASSNPTNEKLF
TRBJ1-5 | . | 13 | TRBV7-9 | ASSPGGRSNQPQH
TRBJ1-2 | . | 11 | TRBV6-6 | ASLRDARFGYT
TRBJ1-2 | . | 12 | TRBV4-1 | ASSHPGDYYGYT
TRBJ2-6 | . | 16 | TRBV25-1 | ASSDFGQTHSGANVLT
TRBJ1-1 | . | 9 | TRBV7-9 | ASSQDTEAF
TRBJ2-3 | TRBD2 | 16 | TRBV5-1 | ASSLRPSGGRGTDTQY
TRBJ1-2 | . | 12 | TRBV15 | ATSRDPGLYGYT
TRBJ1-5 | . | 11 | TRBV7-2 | ASRGDSGQPQH
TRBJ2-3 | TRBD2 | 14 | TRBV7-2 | ASSPMGRGSTDTQY
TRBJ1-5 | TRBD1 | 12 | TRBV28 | ASSLLQGVRPQH
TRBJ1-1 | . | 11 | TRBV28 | ASSKQVNTEAF
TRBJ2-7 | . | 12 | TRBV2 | ASSVESLSYEQY
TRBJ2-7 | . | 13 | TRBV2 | ASSEQGRNTGEQY
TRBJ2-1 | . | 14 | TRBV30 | AWSVRARRPLAEQF
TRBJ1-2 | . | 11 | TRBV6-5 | ASSYSTKVRST
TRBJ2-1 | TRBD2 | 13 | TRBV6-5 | ASSYSRTSGGEQF
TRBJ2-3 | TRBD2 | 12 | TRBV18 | ASSPTSGGDTQY
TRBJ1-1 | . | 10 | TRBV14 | ASSRVHTEAF
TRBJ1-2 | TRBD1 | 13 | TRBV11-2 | ASSPGTDFNYGYT
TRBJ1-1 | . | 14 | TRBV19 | ASSSRTQTGNTEAF
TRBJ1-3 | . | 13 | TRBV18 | ASSPPGLSGNTIY
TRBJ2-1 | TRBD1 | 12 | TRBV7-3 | ASSLGTGVNEQF
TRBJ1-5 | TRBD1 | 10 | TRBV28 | ASGTANQPQH
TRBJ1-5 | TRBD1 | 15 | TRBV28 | ASREIDRDHSNQPQH
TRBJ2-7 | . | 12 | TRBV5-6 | ASSFGSQTYEQY
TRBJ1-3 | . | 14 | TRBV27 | ASSLRAGNFGNTIY
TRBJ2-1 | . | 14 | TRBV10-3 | AISAQGGLAGHEQF
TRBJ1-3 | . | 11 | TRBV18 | ASSPDRGNTIY
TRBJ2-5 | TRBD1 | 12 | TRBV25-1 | ASSGTGEGETQY
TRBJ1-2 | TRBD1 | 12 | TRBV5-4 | ASSLIVDRGGYT
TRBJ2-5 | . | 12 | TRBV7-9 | ASSFTGAQETQY
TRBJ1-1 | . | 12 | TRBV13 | ASSLGRGRTEAF
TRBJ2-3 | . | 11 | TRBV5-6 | ASSLKGVDTQY
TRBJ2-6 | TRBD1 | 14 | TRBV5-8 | ASSPGGSSGANVLT
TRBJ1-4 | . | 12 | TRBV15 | ATSRDQGREKLF
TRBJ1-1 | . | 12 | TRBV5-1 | ASSLQGWGTEAF
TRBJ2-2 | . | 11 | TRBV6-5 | ASSQDRTGELF
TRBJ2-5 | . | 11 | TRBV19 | ASRPTSLETQY
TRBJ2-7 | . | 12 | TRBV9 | ASSVGPQTYEQY
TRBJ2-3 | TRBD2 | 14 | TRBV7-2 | ASSSGLALLTDTQY
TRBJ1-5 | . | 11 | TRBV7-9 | ASSPEEGQPQH
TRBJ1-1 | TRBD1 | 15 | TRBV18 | ASSPLQGAYENTEAF
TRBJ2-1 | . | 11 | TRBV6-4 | ASSDSPLGEQF
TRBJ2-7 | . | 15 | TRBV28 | ASSSSGAAVYSYEQY